Listed here is a single TCR beta chain. Its antigen is unknown. TCRB transcripts that were expressed got sequenced, as all of the isolated RNA had been reverse transcribed. Using immunoSEQ multiplex PCR, the repertoire was profiled, and TCRdb retains in-frame clones only, with some absent. The repertoire consists of 310,000 or so clones, with approximately 8.2% occurring once and the leading ten covering less than 0.45%. The data derive from a study of beta chain features in type 1 diabetes. Study-wide findings and caveats: Within patients, naive, central memory and Treg TCRB repertoires seemed more similar than within healthy donors.

Trimming removed 4 bases from V and 2 bases from J, with 14 bases in between. This CDR3 comprises 15 residues. CDR1 is SGHRS and CDR2 is YFSETQ in the germline V gene. The sequenced material came from central memory CD4+ T cells from blood. The V gene is TRBV5-1, the J gene TRBJ2-3, with a tentative D call TRBD1 (7 bases). The TCR originated in a woman between 18 and 29 years old in good health. Here the CDR3 DNA reads TGCGCCAGCAGCGCGGCGGGACAGCCCACAGATACGCAGTATTTT. Its protein product is CASSAAGQPTDTQYF.